These 17 T cell receptor beta chains share one sample of origin, sequenced in a study of T-cell memory formation after mild COVID-19. TCRdb re-called the 5' RACE reads with MiXCR, one entry per CDR3 protein. The sample carries 250,000 to 300,000 distinct CDR3 sequences, 16% recorded once. Sequenced material: PBMCs or a T cell subset sorted from them (not recorded which). These receptors all stem from a man aged 18 to 29 who had mild COVID-19 (a few samples of this study predate the infection). Cell type and time point are not known.

This clonotype has ten or more counts. The V call is TRBV7-7, the J call TRBJ2-2, with D possibly being TRBD1 or TRBD2 (6 bases each). The CDR3 length is 13 residues. Germline V gene data show CDR1 as SSHAT and CDR2 as FNYEAQ (reference sequence). As DNA, the CDR3 is TGTGCTAGCGCCCCGGGGGCCACCGGGGAGCTGTTTTTT. It codes for CASAPGATGELFF.

The V call is TRBV4-3, the J call TRBJ2-1; 10 bases align to TRBD1. CDR1 is LGHNA, CDR2 YSLEER, per germline. The length of the CDR3 is 15 residues. Trimming removed 2 bases from V and 7 bases from J; junction bases left unmatched: 5. CDR3 nucleotide sequence: TGCGCCAGCAGCCAATGGACAGGGGGTGGGAATGAGCAGTTCTTC. Protein sequence: CASSQWTGGGNEQFF.

This clonotype was seen many times. The chain recombines TRBV5-1 with TRBJ1-2, with 7 bases identical to TRBD1. The germline V gene encodes CDR1 SGHRS and CDR2 YFSETQ. CDR3 size: 15 residues. With 2 bases clipped from V and 3 bases from J, the junction kept 7 bases outside the gene matches. The DNA of the CDR3 is TGCGCCAGCAGCTTACAGGGGACCCTCGACTATGGCTACACCTTC. Amino acid sequence: CASSLQGTLDYGYTF.

The sample holds a few counts of this clonotype. The DNA for the CDR3 is TGTGCCAGCAGGGAAAGGGAAGGAGAGACCCAGTACTTC. It encodes CASREREGETQYF. This chain connects TRBV2 to TRBJ2-5; D not certain. CDR1 and CDR2 from the germline V gene are SNHLY and FYNNEI. The ends were cut back, 6 bases at V and 4 bases at J, with 12 bases in the middle. This CDR3 contains 13 residues.

CDR3 sequence (DNA): TGCGCCAGCAGCTTCCGGCAGGGGGGCAGGGAGCAGTTCTTC. Amino acids: CASSFRQGGREQFF. The chain couples TRBV5-1 to TRBJ2-1, with D perhaps TRBD1 (7 bases). The CDR3 spans 14 residues. Per germline, CDR1 SGHRS and CDR2 YFSETQ. Trimming took 2 bases from V and 10 from J, leaving 16 bases between them.

The chain joins TRBV3-1 to TRBJ1-2; D might be TRBD1 (6 bases). The CDR3 has 15 residues. Germline loops: CDR1 LGHDT, CDR2 YNNKEL (reference sequence). Trimming removed 3 bases from V and 3 bases from J, with 14 bases in between. In DNA, the CDR3 is TGTGCCAGCAGCCACCGTTTTAAGGGGGACTATGGCTACACCTTC. Protein: CASSHRFKGDYGYTF. The full variable domain, its missing parts supplied by reference TRBV3-1 and TRBJ1-2, is DTAVSQTPKYLVTQMGNDKSIKCEQNLGHDTMYWYKQDSKKFLKIMFSYNNKELIINETVPNRFSPKSPDKAHLNLHINSLELGDSAVYFCASSHRFKGDYGYTFGSGTRLTVV.

The chain links TRBV20-1 to TRBJ2-3; D is possibly TRBD1 (6 bases). V lost 3 bases, J lost 4 bases, and 14 bases lay in between. The CDR3 is 14 amino acids. Germline CDR1 is DFQATT and CDR2 is SNEGSKA (reference sequence). CDR3 DNA: TGCAGTGCTAGTTACCCAGGGGTTTCAGATACGCAGTATTTT. Protein product: CSASYPGVSDTQYF.

The J gene is TRBJ1-5, the V gene TRBV7-2; 12 nucleotides agree with TRBD1. The CDR3 spans 17 residues. Trimming cost V 5 bases and J 1 base; bases outside gene matches: 6. Germline assignment: CDR1 SGHTA and CDR2 FQGNSA. This CDR3 is CASSNWDRGLSNQPQHF. The CDR3 bases are TGTGCCAGCAGCAACTGGGACAGGGGGCTAAGCAATCAGCCCCAGCATTTT.

This clonotype was counted only a few times. The V and J genes are TRBV7-9 and TRBJ2-3; unclear D gene. V was cut by 1 base and J by 1 base, with 18 bases left in between. Per the germline V gene, CDR1 is SEHNR and CDR2 is FQNEAQ (reference sequence). The CDR3 consists of 18 residues. As DNA, the CDR3 is TGTGCCAGCAGCTTAGTTTTAGGGCAGGCCCGTCGCACAGATACGCAGTATTTT. Translating it yields CASSLVLGQARRTDTQYF.

Only a few counts were recorded for this clonotype. The chain couples TRBV4-3 to TRBJ1-2; TRBD1 might be the D (5 bases). The germline CDR1 and CDR2 sequences are LGHNA and YSLEER. The CDR3 is 15 residues long. Trimming removed 3 bases at V and 2 bases at J, with 13 bases between. This CDR3 is CASSQVYGDNYGYTF. The CDR3 nucleotides are TGCGCCAGCAGCCAGGTCTACGGGGACAACTATGGCTACACCTTC.

The chain employs TRBV20-1 and TRBJ1-6; D gene uncertain. Germline V gives CDR1 DFQATT, CDR2 SNEGSKA (reference sequence). The CDR3 covers 12 residues. Between the trimmed V and J ends, which lost 7 bases and 7 bases, there was a span of 11 bases. CDR3 nucleotides: TGCAGTGTTCCGGGAGTCAATTCACCCCTCCACTTT. Translated: CSVPGVNSPLHF.

This clonotype was detected only a few times. The chain uses TRBV19 and TRBJ1-1, with D possibly matching TRBD1 (6 bases). V lost 3 bases, J lost 0 bases, and 8 bases lay in between. There are 14 residues in the CDR3. Germline V gene lookup returns CDR1 LNHDA and CDR2 SQIVND (reference sequence). Here the CDR3 reads CASSIGQLNTEAFF. The CDR3 DNA is TGTGCCAGTAGTATTGGACAGTTGAACACTGAAGCTTTCTTT. Full variable domain (rest looked up from reference TRBV19 and TRBJ1-1): DGGITQSPKYLFRKEGQNVTLSCEQNLNHDAMYWYRQDPGQGLRLIYYSQIVNDFQKGDIAEGYSVSREKKESFPLTVTSAQKNPTAFYLCASSIGQLNTEAFFGQGTRLTVV.

V gene TRBV11-2 combines with J gene TRBJ2-1; a weak D match, TRBD2 (6 bases). The CDR3 is 11 amino acids. Germline V gene sequence: CDR1 SGHAT, CDR2 FQNNGV. Trimming pared 8 bases from V and 8 bases from J, leaving 10 bases between. DNA of the CDR3: TGTGCCAGCGGGACTGTATATGAGCAGTTCTTC. This codes for CASGTVYEQFF.

The rearrangement uses TRBV5-1 and TRBJ2-2; possibly TRBD2 for D (5 bases). This CDR3 contains 15 residues. The V and J ends lost 6 bases and 0 bases respectively, with 12 bases between them. The V gene's germline CDR1 is SGHRS and CDR2 YFSETQ. CDR3 amino acids: CASNRGPTNTGELFF. In DNA form, the CDR3 reads TGCGCCAGCAACAGAGGGCCCACGAACACCGGGGAGCTGTTTTTT. The entire variable domain, with the rest obtained from reference TRBV5-1 and TRBJ2-2, is as follows: KAGVTQTPRYLIKTRGQQVTLSCSPISGHRSVSWYQQTPGQGLQFLFEYFSETQRNKGNFPGRFSGRQFSNSRSEMNVSTLELGDSALYLCASNRGPTNTGELFFGEGSRLTVL.

V and J are TRBV7-6 and TRBJ2-5; 10 bases match TRBD2. The length of the CDR3 is 15 residues. The V segment lost 5 bases and the J segment 5 bases; nucleotides outside the gene matches: 8. The germline gives CDR1 SGHVS, CDR2 FNYEAQ. CDR3 in DNA: TGTGCCAGCAGCCCAGCTAGCGGGGGTGCGGAGACCCAGTACTTC. Translating gives CASSPASGGAETQYF.

This chain connects TRBV29-1 to TRBJ1-2; TRBD1 aligns across 9 bases. The CDR3 runs 13 residues. Germline V gene data show CDR1 as SQVTM and CDR2 as ANQGSEA. Losses at the gene ends were 6 bases for V and 2 bases for J; bases not matched to a gene: 4. The chain's CDR3 is CSVSGTGNYGYTF. CDR3 DNA sequence: TGCAGCGTCTCCGGGACAGGGAACTATGGCTACACCTTC.

The rearrangement uses TRBV6-2 or TRBV6-3 and TRBJ2-1; the D is unclear. Trimming left V 5 bases short and J 4 bases short, with 15 bases between. The CDR3 has 15 amino acids. Germline lookup yields CDR1 MNHEY and CDR2 SVGEGT. CDR3 in amino acids: CASSPGSGPYNEQFF. CDR3 bases: TGTGCCAGCAGTCCGGGTTCGGGCCCTTACAATGAGCAGTTCTTC.